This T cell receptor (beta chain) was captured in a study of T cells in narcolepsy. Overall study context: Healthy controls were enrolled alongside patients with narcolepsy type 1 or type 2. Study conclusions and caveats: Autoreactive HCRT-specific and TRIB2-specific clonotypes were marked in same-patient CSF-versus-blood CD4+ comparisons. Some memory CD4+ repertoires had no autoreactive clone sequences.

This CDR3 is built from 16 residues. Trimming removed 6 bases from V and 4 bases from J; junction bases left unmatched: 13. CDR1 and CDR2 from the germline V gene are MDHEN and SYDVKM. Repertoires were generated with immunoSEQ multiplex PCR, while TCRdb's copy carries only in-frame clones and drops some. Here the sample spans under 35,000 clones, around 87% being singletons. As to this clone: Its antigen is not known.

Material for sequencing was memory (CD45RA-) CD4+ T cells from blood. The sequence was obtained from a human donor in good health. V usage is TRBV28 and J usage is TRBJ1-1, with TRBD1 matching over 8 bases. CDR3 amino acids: CASRGTGTGAITEAFF. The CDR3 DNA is TGTGCCAGCAGGGGCACCGGGACAGGTGCTATCACTGAAGCTTTCTTT.